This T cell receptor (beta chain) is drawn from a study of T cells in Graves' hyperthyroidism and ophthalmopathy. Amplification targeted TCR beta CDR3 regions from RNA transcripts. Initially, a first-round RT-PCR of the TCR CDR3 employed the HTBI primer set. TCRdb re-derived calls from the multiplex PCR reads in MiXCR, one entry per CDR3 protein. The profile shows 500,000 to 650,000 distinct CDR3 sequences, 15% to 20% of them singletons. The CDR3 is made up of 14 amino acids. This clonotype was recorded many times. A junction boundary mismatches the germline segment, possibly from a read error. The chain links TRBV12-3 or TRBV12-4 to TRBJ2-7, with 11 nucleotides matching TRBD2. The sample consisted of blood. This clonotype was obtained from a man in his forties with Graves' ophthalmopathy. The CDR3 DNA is TGTGCCAGCAGTATAGCGGGGGGGACCTACGAGCAGTACTTC. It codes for CASSIAGGTYEQYF.